The present T cell receptor (beta chain) was sequenced within a study of glioma-infiltrating T cells. Details on this clonotype: What it binds is not known. A clone one base away is much larger, so this may be a read error.

Findings of the study overall: Tissue-blood divergence was below expectation in non-neoplastic patients, above in gliomas. Only very few CDR3 sequences appeared in both tissue and blood.

Amplification of TCR alpha and beta CDR3 regions from RNA used iRepertoire nested multiplex PCR. Tissue mRNA or PBMC total RNA, 100-400 ng, went into one-step reverse transcription and amplification. TCRdb re-called the multiplex PCR reads through MiXCR, storing one row per CDR3 protein. The sample includes over 15,000 distinct CDR3 sequences, more than 45% of them seen just once. Sequencing was carried out using glioma tissue, nonneoplastic brain tissue, or PBMCs (not recorded which). This receptor was taken from a human donor with low-grade glioma or glioblastoma, undergoing nonglioma brain surgery, or in good health (not recorded which).

The CDR3 nucleotides read TGTGCCAGCAGTGGATCGACAGGATTCTACAAGCAGTACTTC. Translating it yields CASSGSTGFYKQYF. The V call is TRBV12-3 or TRBV12-4, the J call TRBJ2-7, with D perhaps matching TRBD1 (6 bases). The CDR3 runs 14 residues.